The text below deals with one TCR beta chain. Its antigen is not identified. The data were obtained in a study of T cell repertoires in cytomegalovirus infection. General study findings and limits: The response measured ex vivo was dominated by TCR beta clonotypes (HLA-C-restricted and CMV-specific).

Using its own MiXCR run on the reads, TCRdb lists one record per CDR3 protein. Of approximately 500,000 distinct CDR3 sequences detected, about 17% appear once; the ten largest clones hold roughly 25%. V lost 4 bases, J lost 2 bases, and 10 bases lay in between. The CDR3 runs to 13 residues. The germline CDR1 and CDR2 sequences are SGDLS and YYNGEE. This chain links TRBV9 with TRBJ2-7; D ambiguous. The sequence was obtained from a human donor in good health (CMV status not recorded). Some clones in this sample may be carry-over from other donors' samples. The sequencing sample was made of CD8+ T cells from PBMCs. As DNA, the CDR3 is TGTGCCAGCAGCCCCAGCAGTCCCTACGAGCAGTACTTC. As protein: CASSPSSPYEQYF.